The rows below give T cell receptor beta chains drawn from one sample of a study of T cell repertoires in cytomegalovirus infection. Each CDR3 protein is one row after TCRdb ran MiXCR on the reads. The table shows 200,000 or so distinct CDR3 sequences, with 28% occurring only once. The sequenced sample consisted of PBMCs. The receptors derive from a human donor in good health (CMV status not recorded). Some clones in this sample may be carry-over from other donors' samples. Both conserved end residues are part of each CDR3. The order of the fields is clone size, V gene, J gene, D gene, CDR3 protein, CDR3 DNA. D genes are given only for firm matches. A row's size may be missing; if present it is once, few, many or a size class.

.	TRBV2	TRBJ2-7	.	CASNVRSSYEQYF	TGTGCCAGCAACGTAAGGAGCTCCTACGAGCAGTACTTC
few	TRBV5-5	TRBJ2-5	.	CASSLLDYQETQYF	TGTGCCAGCAGCTTGTTGGACTACCAAGAGACCCAGTACTTC
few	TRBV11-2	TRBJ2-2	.	CASIGTRNTGELFF	TGTGCCAGCATCGGGACGAGAAACACCGGGGAGCTGTTTTTT
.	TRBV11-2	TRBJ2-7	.	CASRYGDGLYEQYF	TGTGCCAGCAGATACGGTGACGGACTCTACGAGCAGTACTTC
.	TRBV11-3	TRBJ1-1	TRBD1	CVSSLGQGATTEAFF	TGTGTCAGCAGCCTGGGACAGGGGGCGACCACTGAAGCTTTCTTT
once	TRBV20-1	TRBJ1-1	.	CSASRGGAWNTEAFF	TGCAGTGCTAGTCGGGGGGGGGCCTGGAACACTGAAGCTTTCTTT
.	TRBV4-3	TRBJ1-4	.	CASQATNEKLFF	TGCGCCAGCCAAGCAACTAATGAAAAACTGTTTTTT
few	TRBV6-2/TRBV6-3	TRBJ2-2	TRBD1	CASLDRAGGELFF	TGTGCCAGCTTAGACAGGGCCGGCGGGGAGCTGTTTTTT
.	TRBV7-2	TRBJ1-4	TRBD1	CASSWDRPGSNEKLFF	TGTGCCAGCAGCTGGGACAGGCCCGGATCTAATGAAAAACTGTTTTTT
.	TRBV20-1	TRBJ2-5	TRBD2	CSARDPTSGGQGTTETQYF	TGCAGTGCTAGAGATCCGACTAGCGGGGGGCAAGGGACCACAGAGACCCAGTACTTC
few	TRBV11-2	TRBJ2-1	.	CASSLPGGSSYNEQFF	TGTGCCAGCAGCTTACCAGGGGGGAGTTCCTACAATGAGCAGTTCTTC
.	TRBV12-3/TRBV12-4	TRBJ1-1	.	CASKVTTGISEAFF	TGTGCCAGCAAGGTAACAACAGGGATCAGTGAAGCTTTCTTT
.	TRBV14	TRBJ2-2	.	CASSQARGGELFF	TGTGCCAGCAGCCAAGCCCGGGGGGGGGAGCTGTTTTTT
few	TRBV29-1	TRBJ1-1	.	CSVLGEGRTEAFF	TGCAGCGTTTTAGGGGAAGGGCGCACTGAAGCTTTCTTT
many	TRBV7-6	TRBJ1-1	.	CASSSQVRGTEAFF	TGTGCCAGCAGCTCCCAGGTGAGAGGGACTGAAGCTTTCTTT
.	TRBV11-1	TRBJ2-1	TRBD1	CASSPNRGPGNEQFF	TGTGCCAGCAGCCCTAACAGGGGGCCGGGCAATGAGCAGTTCTTC
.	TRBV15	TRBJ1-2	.	CATSSKGEANYGYTF	TGTGCCACCAGCAGCAAAGGGGAGGCTAACTATGGCTACACCTTC
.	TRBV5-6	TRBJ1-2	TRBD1	CASISIPGQRDYGYTF	TGTGCCAGCATCTCTATCCCGGGACAGAGAGACTATGGCTACACCTTC
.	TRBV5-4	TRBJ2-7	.	CASSSFGGLYEQYF	TGTGCCAGCAGCTCCTTCGGGGGTCTCTACGAGCAGTACTTC
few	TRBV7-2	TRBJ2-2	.	CASSPQGGELFF	TGTGCCAGCAGTCCGCAGGGCGGGGAGCTGTTTTTT
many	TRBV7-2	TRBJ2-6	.	CASSFPSVARAGANVLTF	TGTGCCAGCAGCTTCCCATCCGTAGCACGTGCTGGGGCCAACGTCCTGACTTTC
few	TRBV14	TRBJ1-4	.	CASSHGGRRLFF	TGTGCCAGCAGCCACGGTGGGAGAAGGCTGTTTTTT
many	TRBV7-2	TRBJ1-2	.	CASRPTRDQKSNYGYTF	TGTGCCAGCAGGCCTACTCGGGACCAAAAATCTAACTATGGCTACACCTTC
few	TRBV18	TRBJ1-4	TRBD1	CASSPLGIEGASTNEKLFF	TGTGCCAGCTCACCACTAGGAATCGAGGGGGCATCTACTAATGAAAAACTGTTTTTT
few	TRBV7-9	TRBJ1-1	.	CASLGGALNTEAFF	TGTGCCAGCCTCGGAGGGGCCTTGAACACTGAAGCTTTCTTT
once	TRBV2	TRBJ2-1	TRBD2	CASGGLAAYNEQLF	TGTGCCAGCGGGGGACTAGCGGCCTACAATGAGCAGTTATTC
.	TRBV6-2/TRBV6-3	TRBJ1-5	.	CASSLPLGVGQPQHF	TGTGCCAGCAGCTTGCCCCTTGGGGTCGGTCAGCCCCAGCATTTT
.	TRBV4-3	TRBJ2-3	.	CASSPDGTLTDTQYF	TGCGCCAGCAGCCCCGACGGGACTCTCACAGATACGCAGTATTTT
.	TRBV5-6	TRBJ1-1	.	CASSLTASNTEAFF	TGTGCCAGCAGCTTGACTGCATCGAACACTGAAGCTTTCTTT
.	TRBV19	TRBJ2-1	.	CASMLGNEQFF	TGTGCCAGTATGCTGGGCAATGAGCAGTTCTTC
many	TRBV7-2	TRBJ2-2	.	CASSFQSDSSEELFF	TGTGCCAGCAGCTTCCAGTCGGACTCGAGTGAGGAGCTGTTTTTT
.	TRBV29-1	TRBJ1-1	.	CSVVPLGTAQAFF	TGCAGCGTTGTGCCTCTCGGAACAGCACAAGCTTTCTTT
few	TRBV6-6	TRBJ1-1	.	CASSYSTDPEAFF	TGTGCCAGCAGTTACTCGACGGACCCCGAAGCTTTCTTT
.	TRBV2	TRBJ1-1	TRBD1	CASSEGQGYTEAFF	TGTGCCAGCAGTGAAGGACAGGGGTACACTGAAGCTTTCTTT
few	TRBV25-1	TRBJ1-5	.	CASSGSGAYQPQHF	TGTGCCAGCAGTGGCTCCGGGGCCTATCAGCCCCAGCATTTT
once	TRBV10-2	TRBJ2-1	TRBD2	CASSALAGVPDSSYNEQFF	TGCGCCAGCAGTGCCCTAGCGGGGGTGCCGGATAGCTCCTACAATGAGCAGTTCTTC
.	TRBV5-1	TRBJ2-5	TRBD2	CASSQRSGTQGTQYF	TGCGCCAGCAGCCAACGGAGCGGGACCCAGGGGACCCAGTACTTC
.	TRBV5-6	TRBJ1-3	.	CASSRISKLSSGNTIYF	TGTGCCAGCAGCCGAATTTCGAAACTGAGCTCTGGAAACACCATATATTTT
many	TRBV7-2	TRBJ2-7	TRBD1	CASSWGDRGYEQYF	TGTGCCAGCAGCTGGGGGGACAGGGGCTACGAGCAGTACTTC
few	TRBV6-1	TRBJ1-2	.	CASSVSQDSGGYTF	TGTGCCAGCAGTGTGTCACAGGATTCGGGGGGCTACACCTTC
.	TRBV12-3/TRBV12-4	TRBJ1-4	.	CATMGANEKLFF	TGTGCCACCATGGGGGCTAACGAAAAACTGTTTTTT
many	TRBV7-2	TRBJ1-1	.	CASRLTGLNTEAFF	TGTGCCAGCAGATTAACAGGGCTCAACACTGAAGCTTTCTTT
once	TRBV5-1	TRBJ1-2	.	CASSFEGTGYGYTF	TGCGCCAGCAGCTTCGAGGGGACTGGCTATGGCTACACCTTC
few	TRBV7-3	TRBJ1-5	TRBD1	CASSFAPGQPVYSNQPQHF	TGTGCCAGCAGCTTTGCACCGGGACAGCCGGTCTATAGCAATCAGCCCCAGCATTTT
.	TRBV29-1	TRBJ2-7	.	CSVEHGRSYEQYF	TGCAGCGTTGAACACGGACGCTCCTACGAGCAGTACTTC
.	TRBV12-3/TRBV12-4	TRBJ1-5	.	CASSSRGADNQPQHF	TGTGCCAGCAGTTCCCGAGGGGCTGACAATCAGCCCCAGCATTTT
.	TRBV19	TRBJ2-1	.	CASSITRGTRSLYNEQFF	TGTGCCAGTAGTATAACCCGTGGTACCAGATCTCTCTACAATGAGCAGTTCTTC
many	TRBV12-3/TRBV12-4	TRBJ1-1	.	CASTFQIGENTEAFF	TGTGCCAGCACCTTCCAAATTGGGGAGAACACTGAAGCTTTCTTT
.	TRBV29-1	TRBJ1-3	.	CSVGDVGNTIYF	TGCAGCGTTGGGGACGTAGGAAACACCATATATTTT
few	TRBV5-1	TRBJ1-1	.	CASTLWGANTEAFF	TGCGCCAGCACCCTCTGGGGGGCGAACACTGAAGCTTTCTTT
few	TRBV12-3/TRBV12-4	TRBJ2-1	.	CASSPKEGPRYNEQFF	TGTGCCAGCAGTCCAAAAGAGGGACCCCGCTACAATGAGCAGTTCTTC
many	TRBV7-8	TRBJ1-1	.	CASSLVSRDTEAFF	TGTGCCAGCAGCTTAGTGAGCAGGGACACTGAAGCTTTCTTT
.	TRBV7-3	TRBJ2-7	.	CASSLRGSTYYEQYF	TGTGCCAGCAGCTTAAGAGGGAGCACCTACTACGAGCAGTACTTC
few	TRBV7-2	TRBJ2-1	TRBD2	CASSLDRRGGGEQFF	TGTGCCAGCAGCTTAGACCGGCGGGGGGGCGGTGAGCAGTTCTTC
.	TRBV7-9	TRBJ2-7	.	CASSFDLSSYEQYF	TGTGCCAGCAGCTTTGACCTAAGCTCCTACGAGCAGTACTTC
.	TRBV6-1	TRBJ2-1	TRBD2	CASSLMGLAGASFHYNEQFF	TGTGCCAGCAGTTTGATGGGACTAGCGGGGGCCTCATTCCACTACAATGAGCAGTTCTTC